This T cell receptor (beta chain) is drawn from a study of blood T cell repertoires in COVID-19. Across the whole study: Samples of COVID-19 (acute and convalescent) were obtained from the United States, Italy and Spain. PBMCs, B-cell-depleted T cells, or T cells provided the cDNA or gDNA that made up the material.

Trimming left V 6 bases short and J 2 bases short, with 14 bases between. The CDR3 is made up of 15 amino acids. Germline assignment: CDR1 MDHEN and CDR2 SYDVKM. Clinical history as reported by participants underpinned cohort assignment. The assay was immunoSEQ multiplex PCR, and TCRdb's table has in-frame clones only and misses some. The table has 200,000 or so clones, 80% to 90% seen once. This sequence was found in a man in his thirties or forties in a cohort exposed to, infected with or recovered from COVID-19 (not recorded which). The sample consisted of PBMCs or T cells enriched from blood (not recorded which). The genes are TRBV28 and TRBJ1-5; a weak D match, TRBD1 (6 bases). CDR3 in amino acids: CASSGSGQGNQPQHF. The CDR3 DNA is TGTGCCAGCAGCGGGTCGGGACAAGGCAATCAGCCCCAGCATTTT.